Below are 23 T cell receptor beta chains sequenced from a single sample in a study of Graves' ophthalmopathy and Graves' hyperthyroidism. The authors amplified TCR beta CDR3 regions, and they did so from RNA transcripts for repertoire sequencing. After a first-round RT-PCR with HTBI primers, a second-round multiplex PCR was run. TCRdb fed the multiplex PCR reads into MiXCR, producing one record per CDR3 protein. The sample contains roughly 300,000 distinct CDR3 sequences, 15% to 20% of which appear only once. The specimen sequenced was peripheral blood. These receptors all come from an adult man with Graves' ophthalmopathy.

This CDR3 reads CAISEFADTQYF. The CDR3 nucleotides read TGTGCCATCAGTGAGTTTGCAGATACGCAGTATTTT. This sequence joins TRBV10-3 and TRBJ2-3; unclear D gene. CDR1 and CDR2 (germline): ENHRY, SYGVKD. Trimming pared 1 base from V and 4 bases from J, leaving 3 bases between. The CDR3 is made up of 12 amino acids.

The CDR3, as DNA: TGCGCCAGCAGCTCAACCGCGGGAGGGTCCTACGAGCAGTACTTC. This encodes CASSSTAGGSYEQYF. The chain is built from TRBV5-1 and TRBJ2-7; TRBD2 agrees at 9 bases. The CDR3 has 15 residues. J lost 1 base, V lost 3 bases, and 5 bases had no gene match. The germline V gene encodes CDR1 SGHRS and CDR2 YFSETQ. Full variable domain (outside the CDR3, taken from reference TRBV5-1 and TRBJ2-7): KAGVTQTPRYLIKTRGQQVTLSCSPISGHRSVSWYQQTPGQGLQFLFEYFSETQRNKGNFPGRFSGRQFSNSRSEMNVSTLELGDSALYLCASSSTAGGSYEQYFGPGTRLTVT.

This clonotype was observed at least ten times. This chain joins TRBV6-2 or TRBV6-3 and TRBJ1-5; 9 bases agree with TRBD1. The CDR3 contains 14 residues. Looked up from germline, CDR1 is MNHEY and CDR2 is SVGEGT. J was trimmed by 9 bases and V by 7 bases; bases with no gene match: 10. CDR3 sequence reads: CASTTTGGGMPQHF. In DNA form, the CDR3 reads TGTGCCAGCACCACTACAGGGGGCGGAATGCCCCAGCATTTT.

CDR3: CSASFGRDTEAFF. CDR3 bases: TGCAGTGCTAGCTTTGGTAGGGACACTGAAGCTTTCTTT. The chain combines TRBV20-1 with TRBJ1-1; D not resolved. Germline V gives CDR1 DFQATT, CDR2 SNEGSKA (reference sequence). The CDR3 covers 13 residues. With 3 bases removed from V and 3 bases from J, the gap between germline ends came to 11 bases.

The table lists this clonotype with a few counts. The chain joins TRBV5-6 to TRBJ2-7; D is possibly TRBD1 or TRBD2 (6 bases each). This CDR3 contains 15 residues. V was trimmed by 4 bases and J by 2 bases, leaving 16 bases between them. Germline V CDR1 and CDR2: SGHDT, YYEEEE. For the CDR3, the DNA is TGTGCCAGCAGCCGGGGGCCGGGCAGGGCCTACGAGCAGTACTTC. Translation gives CASSRGPGRAYEQYF.

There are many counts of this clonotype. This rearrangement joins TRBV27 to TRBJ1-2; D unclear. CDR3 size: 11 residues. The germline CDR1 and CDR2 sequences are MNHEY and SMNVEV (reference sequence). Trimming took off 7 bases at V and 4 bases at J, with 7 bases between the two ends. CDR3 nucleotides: TGTGCCAGCAAGGACCTCTATGGCTACACCTTC. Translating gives CASKDLYGYTF.

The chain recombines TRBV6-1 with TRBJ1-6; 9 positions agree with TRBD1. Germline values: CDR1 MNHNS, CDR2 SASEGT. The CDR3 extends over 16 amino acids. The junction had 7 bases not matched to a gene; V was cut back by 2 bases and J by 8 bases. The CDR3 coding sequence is TGTGCCAGCAGTGAAACTGGGACAGGGTCGCATTCACCCCTCCACTTT. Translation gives CASSETGTGSHSPLHF.

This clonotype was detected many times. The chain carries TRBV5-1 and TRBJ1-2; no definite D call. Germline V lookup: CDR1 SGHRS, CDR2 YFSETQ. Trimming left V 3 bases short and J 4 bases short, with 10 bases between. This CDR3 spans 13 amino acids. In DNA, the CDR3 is TGCGCCAGCAGCTCTGGGAGCCGCTATGGCTACACCTTC. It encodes CASSSGSRYGYTF.

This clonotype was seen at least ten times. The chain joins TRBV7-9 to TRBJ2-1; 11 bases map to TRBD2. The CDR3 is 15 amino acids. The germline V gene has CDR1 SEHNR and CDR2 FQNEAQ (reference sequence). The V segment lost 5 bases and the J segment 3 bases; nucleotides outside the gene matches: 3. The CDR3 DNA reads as TGTGCCAGCAGCCCTAGCGGGAGGAGCTACAATGAGCAGTTCTTC. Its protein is CASSPSGRSYNEQFF.

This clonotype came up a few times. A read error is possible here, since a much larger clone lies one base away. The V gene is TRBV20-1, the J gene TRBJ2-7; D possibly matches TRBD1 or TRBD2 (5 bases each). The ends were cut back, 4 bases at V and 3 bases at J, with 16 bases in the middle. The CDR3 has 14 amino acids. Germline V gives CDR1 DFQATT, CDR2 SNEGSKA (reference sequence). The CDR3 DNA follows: TGCAGTGCTACCTCGGGGCAGGTGAGCTACGAGCAGTACTTC. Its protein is CSATSGQVSYEQYF.

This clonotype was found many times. The CDR3 bases are TGTGCCTGGAGTACAGGTCTGCGGAACACTGAAGCTTTCTTT. Translating gives CAWSTGLRNTEAFF. The chain couples TRBV30 to TRBJ1-1, with D possibly TRBD1 on 5 matching bases. Deletions cut 2 bases from V and 1 base from J, with 11 bases between. This CDR3 is 14 amino acids long. Looked up from germline, CDR1 is GTSNPN and CDR2 is SVGIG (reference sequence). The variable domain in full, with the rest retrieved from reference TRBV30 and TRBJ1-1, is SQTIHQWPATLVQPVGSPLSLECTVEGTSNPNLYWYRQAAGRGLQLLFYSVGIGQISSEVPQNLSASRPQDRQFILSSKKLLLSDSGFYLCAWSTGLRNTEAFFGQGTRLTVV.

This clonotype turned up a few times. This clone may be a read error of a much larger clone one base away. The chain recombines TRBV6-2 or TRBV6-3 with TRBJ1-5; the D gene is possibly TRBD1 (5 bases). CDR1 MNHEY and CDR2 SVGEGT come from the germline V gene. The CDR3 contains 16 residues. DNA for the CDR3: TGTGCCATCAGTTACCCCGAAATCGGAGGGGTGAAGCCCCAGCATTTT. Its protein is CAISYPEIGGVKPQHF.

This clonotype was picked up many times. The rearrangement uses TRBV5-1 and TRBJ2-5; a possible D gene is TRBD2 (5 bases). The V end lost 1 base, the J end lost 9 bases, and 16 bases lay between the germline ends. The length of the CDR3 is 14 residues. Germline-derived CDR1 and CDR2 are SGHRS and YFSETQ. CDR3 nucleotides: TGCGCCAGCAGCTTGAATACGGGATCTAACCCCCAGTACTTC. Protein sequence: CASSLNTGSNPQYF.

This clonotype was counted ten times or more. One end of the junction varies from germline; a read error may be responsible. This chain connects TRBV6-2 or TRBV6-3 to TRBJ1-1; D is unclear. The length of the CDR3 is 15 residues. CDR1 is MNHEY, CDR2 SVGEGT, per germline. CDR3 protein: CASNSRLFAWTETFF. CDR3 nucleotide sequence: TGTGCCAGCAACTCCCGTCTATTTGCGTGGACTGAAACTTTCTTT.

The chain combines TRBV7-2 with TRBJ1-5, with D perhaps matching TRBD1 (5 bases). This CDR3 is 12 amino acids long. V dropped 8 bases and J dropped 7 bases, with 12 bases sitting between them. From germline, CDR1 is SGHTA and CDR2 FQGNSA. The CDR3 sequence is CASAEGRQPQHF. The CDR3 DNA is TGTGCCAGCGCAGAGGGGCGACAGCCCCAGCATTTT. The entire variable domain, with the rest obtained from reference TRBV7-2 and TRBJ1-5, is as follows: GAGVSQSPSNKVTEKGKDVELRCDPISGHTALYWYRQSLGQGLEFLIYFQGNSAPDKSGLPSDRFSAERTGGSVSTLTIQRTQQEDSAVYLCASAEGRQPQHFGDGTRLSIL.

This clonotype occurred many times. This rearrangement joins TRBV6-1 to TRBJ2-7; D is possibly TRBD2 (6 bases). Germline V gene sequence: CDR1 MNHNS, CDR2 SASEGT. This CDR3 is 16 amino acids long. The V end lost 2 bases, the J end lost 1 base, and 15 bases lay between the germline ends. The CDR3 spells CASSERPGGGSYEQYF. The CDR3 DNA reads TGTGCCAGCAGTGAAAGGCCCGGAGGAGGGTCCTACGAGCAGTACTTC.

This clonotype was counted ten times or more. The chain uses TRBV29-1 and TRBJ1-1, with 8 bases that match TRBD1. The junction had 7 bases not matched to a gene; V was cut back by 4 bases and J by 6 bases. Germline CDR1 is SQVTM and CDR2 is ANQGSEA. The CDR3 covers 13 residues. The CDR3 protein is CSVGTGHIPEAFF. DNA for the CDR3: TGCAGCGTTGGGACAGGGCATATTCCTGAAGCTTTCTTT.

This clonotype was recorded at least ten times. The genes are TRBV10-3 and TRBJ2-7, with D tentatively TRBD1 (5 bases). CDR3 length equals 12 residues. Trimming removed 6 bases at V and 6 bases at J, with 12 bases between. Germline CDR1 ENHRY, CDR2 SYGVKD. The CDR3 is CAIRPDSSEQYF. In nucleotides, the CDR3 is TGTGCCATCAGACCCGACAGTAGCGAGCAGTACTTC.

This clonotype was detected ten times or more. Here the CDR3 reads CASRRQEMNTEAFF. DNA of the CDR3: TGTGCCAGCAGGAGACAGGAAATGAACACTGAAGCTTTCTTT. J is TRBJ1-1 and V is TRBV12-3 or TRBV12-4; maybe TRBD1 (6 bases). This CDR3 region has 14 residues. Trimming shortened V by 6 bases and J by 0 bases, and 11 bases separated the two germline ends.

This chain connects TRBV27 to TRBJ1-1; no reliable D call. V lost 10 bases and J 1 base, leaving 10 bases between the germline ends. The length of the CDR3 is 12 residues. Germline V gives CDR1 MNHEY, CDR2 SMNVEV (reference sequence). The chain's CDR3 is CATRAENTEAFF. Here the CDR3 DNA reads TGTGCCACCAGAGCAGAGAACACTGAAGCTTTCTTT.

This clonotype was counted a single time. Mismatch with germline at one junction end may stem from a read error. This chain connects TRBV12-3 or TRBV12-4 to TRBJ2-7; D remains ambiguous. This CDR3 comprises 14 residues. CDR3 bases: TGTGCCAGCAGTTTCCTAGGGATTAGGTACGAGCAGTCCTTC. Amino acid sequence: CASSFLGIRYEQSF.

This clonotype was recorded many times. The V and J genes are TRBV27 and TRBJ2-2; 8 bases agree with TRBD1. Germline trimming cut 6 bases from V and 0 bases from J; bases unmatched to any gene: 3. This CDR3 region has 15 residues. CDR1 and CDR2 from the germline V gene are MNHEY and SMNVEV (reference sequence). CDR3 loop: CASSGTGANTGELFF. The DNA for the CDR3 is TGTGCCAGCAGCGGGACAGGAGCGAACACCGGGGAGCTGTTTTTT.

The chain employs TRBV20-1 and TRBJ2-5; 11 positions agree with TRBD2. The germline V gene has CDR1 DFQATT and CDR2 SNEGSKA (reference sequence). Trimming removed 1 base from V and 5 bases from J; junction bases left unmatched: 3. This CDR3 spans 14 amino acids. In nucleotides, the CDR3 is TGCAGTGCTAGAGGGGTAGCGGGAGGGGAGACCCAGTACTTC. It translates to CSARGVAGGETQYF.